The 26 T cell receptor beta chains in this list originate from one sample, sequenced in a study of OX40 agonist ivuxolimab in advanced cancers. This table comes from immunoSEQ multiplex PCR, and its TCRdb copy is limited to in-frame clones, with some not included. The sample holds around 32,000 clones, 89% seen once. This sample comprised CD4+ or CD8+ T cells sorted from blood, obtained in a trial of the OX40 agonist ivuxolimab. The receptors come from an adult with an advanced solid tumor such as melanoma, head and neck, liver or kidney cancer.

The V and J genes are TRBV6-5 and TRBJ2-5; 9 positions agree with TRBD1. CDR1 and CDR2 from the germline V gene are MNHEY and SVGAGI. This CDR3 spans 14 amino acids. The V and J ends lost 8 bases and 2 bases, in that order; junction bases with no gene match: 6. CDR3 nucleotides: TGTGCCAGCGCGGGACAGGGCGGACAAGAGACCCAGTACTTC. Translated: CASAGQGGQETQYF.

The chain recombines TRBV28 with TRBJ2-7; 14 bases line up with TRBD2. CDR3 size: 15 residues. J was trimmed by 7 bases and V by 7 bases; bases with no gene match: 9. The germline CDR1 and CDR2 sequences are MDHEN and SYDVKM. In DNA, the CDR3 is TGTGCCAGCACTTTCGGGACTAGCGGGAGTAGTGAGCAGTACTTC. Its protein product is CASTFGTSGSSEQYF.

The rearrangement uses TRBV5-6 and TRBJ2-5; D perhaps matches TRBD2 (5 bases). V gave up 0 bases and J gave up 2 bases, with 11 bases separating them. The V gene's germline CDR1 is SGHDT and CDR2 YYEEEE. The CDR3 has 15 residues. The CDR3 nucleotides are TGTGCCAGCAGCTTGGGGAGGACGGCTCAAGAGACCCAGTACTTC. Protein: CASSLGRTAQETQYF.

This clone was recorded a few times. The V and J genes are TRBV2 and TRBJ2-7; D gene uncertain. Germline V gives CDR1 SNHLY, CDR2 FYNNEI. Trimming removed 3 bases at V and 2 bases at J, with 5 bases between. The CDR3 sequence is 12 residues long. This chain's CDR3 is CASSDPTYEQYF. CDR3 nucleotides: TGTGCCAGCAGTGATCCCACCTACGAGCAGTACTTC.

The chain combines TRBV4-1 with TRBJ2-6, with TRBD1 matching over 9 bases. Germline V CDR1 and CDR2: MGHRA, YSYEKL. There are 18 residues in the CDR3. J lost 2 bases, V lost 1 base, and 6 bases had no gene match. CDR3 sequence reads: CASSQVPTGGAGANVLTF. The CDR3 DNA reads TGCGCCAGCAGCCAAGTACCAACAGGGGGCGCTGGGGCCAACGTCCTGACTTTC.

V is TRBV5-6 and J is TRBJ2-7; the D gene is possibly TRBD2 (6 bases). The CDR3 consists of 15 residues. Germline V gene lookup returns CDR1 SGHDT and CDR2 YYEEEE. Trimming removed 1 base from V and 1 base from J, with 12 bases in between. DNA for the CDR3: TGTGCCAGCAGCTTGTTGGCGGGGCCGTCCTACGAGCAGTACTTC. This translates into CASSLLAGPSYEQYF.

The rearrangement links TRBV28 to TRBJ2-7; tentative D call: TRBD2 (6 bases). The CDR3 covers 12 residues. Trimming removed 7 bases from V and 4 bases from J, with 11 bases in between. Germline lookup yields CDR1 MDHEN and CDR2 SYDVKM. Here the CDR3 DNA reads TGTGCCAGCAACGGGAGAAGGTACGAGCAGTACTTC. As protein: CASNGRRYEQYF.

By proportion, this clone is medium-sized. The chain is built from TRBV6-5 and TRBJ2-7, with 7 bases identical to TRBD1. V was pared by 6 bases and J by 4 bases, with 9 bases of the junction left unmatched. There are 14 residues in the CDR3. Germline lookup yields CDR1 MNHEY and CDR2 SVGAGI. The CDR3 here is CASSYGTDKYEQYF. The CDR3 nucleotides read TGTGCCAGCAGCTACGGGACAGACAAGTACGAGCAGTACTTC.

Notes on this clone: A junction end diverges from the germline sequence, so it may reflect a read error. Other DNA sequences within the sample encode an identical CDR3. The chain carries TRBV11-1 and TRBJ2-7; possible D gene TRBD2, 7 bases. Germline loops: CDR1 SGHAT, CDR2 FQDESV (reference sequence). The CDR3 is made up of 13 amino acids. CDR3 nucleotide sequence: TGTGCCAGCAGCCGCGAGGGGGGGTACGAGCAGTATTTC. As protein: CASSREGGYEQYF.

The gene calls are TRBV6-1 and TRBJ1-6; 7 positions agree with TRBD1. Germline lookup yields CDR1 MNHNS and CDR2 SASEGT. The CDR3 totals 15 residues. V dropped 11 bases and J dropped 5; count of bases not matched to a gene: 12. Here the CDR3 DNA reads TGTGCCTATAGACAGGGTATACTCAATAATTCACCCCTCCACTTT. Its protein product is CAYRQGILNNSPLHF.

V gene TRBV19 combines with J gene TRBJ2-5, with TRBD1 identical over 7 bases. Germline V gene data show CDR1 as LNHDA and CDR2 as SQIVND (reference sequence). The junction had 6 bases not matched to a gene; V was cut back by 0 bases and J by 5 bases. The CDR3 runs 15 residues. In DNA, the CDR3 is TGTGCCAGTAGTATAGATCGTACAGGGGCGGAGACCCAGTACTTC. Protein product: CASSIDRTGAETQYF.

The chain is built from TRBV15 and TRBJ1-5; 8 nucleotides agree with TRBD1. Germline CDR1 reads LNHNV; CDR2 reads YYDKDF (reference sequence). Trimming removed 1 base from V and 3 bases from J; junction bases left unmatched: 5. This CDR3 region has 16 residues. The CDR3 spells CATSRGRTGTNQPQHF. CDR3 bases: TGTGCCACCAGCAGAGGTAGGACAGGGACCAATCAGCCCCAGCATTTT.

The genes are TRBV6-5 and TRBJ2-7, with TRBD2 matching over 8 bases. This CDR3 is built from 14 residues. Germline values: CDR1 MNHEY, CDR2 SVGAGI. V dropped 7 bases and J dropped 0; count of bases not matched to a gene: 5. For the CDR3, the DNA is TGTGCCAGCACTCGGGGGGGTACCTCCTACGAGCAGTACTTC. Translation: CASTRGGTSYEQYF.

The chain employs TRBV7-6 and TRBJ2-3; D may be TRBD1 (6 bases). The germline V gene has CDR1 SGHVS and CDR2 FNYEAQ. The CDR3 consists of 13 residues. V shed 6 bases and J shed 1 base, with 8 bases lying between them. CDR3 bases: TGTGCCAGCAGACCAGGGGGCACAGATACGCAGTATTTT. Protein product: CASRPGGTDTQYF.

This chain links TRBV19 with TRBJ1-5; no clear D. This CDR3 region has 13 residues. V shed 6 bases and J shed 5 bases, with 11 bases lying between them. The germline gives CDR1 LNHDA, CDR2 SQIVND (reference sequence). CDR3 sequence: CASRPRGDQPQHF. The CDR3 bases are TGTGCCAGTAGGCCCCGAGGAGATCAGCCCCAGCATTTT. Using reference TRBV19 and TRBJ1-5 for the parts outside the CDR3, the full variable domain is DGGITQSPKYLFRKEGQNVTLSCEQNLNHDAMYWYRQDPGQGLRLIYYSQIVNDFQKGDIAEGYSVSREKKESFPLTVTSAQKNPTAFYLCASRPRGDQPQHFGDGTRLSIL.

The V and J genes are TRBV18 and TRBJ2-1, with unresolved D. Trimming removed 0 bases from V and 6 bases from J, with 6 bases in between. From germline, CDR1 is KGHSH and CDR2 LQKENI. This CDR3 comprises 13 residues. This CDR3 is CASSPPRTNEQFF. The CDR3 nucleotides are TGTGCCAGCTCACCACCCCGGACCAATGAGCAGTTCTTC.

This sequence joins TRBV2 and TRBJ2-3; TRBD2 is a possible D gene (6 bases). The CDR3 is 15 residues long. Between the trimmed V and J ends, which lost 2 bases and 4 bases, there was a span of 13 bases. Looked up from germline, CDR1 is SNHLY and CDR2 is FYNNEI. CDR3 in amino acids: CASSERGTGSDTQYF. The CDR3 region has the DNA TGTGCCAGCAGTGAACGGGGGACCGGCTCAGATACGCAGTATTTT.

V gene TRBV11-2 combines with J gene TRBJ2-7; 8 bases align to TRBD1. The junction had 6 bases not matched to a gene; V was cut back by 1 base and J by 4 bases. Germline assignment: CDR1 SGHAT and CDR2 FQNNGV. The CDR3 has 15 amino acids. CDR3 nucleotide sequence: TGTGCCAGCAGCTTAGGGTCAGGGGGCTTGTACGAGCAGTACTTC. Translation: CASSLGSGGLYEQYF. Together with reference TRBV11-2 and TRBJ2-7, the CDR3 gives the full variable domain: EAGVAQSPRYKIIEKRQSVAFWCNPISGHATLYWYQQILGQGPKLLIQFQNNGVVDDSQLPKDRFSAERLKGVDSTLKIQPAKLEDSAVYLCASSLGSGGLYEQYFGPGTRLTVT.

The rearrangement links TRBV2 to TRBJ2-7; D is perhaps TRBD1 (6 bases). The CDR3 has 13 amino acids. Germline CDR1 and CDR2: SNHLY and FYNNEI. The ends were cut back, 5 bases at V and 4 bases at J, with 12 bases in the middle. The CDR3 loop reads CASSTGLGYEQYF. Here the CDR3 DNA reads TGTGCCAGCAGTACAGGGTTAGGTTACGAGCAGTACTTC.

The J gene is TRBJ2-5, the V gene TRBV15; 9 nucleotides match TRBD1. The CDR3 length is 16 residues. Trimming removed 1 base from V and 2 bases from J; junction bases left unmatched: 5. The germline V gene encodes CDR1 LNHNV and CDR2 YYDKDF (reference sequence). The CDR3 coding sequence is TGTGCCACCAGCAGAGGGGACAGGGCAGTTCAAGAGACCCAGTACTTC. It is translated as CATSRGDRAVQETQYF. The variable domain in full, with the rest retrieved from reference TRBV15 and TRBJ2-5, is DAMVIQNPRYQVTQFGKPVTLSCSQTLNHNVMYWYQQKSSQAPKLLFHYYDKDFNNEADTPDNFQSRRPNTSFCFLDIRSPGLGDTAMYLCATSRGDRAVQETQYFGPGTRLLVL.

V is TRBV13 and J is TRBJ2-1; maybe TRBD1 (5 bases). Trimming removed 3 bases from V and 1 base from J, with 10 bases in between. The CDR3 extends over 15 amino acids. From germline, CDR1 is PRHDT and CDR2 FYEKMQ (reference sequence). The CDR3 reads CASSLGQGSYNEQFF. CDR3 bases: TGTGCCAGCAGCTTGGGCCAGGGTTCCTACAATGAGCAGTTCTTC.

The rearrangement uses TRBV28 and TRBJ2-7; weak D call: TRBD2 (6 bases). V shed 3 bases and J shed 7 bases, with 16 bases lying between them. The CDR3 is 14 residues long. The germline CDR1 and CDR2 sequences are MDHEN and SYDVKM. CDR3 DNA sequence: TGTGCCAGCAGTTTCCCCCTGCAGGCGGGGGAGCAGTACTTC. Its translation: CASSFPLQAGEQYF.

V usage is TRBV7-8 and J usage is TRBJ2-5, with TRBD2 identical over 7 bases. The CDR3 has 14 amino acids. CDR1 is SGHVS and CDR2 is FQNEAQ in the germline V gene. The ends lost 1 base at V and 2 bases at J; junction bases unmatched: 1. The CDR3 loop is CASSLVGGQETQYF. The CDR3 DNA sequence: TGTGCCAGCAGCTTAGTGGGGGGGCAAGAGACCCAGTACTTC.

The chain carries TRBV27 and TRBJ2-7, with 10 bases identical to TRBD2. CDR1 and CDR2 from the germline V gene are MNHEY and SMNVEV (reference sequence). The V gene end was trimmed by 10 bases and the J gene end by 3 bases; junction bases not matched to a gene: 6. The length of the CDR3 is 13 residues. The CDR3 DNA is TGTGCCACCAAAGCGGGAGGGAACTACGAGCAGTACTTC. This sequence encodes CATKAGGNYEQYF.

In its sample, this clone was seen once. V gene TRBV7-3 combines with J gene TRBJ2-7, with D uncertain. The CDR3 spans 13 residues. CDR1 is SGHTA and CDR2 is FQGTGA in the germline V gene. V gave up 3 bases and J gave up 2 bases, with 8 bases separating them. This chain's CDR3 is CASSFDGTYEQYF. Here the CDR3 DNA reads TGTGCCAGCAGCTTCGACGGAACCTACGAGCAGTACTTC.

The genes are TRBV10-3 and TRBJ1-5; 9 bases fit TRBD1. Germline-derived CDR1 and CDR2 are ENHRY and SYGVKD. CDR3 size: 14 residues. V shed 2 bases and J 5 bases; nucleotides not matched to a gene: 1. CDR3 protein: CAISERQGDQPQHF. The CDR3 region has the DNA TGTGCCATCAGTGAGCGACAGGGGGATCAGCCCCAGCATTTT.